The following is a T cell receptor (beta chain) sequence with its context. Its cognate antigen is unknown. The record originates from a study of T cell responses to AZD1222 COVID-19 vaccine. Generated by immunoSEQ multiplex PCR, the TCRdb table keeps only in-frame clones and is missing some. The sample holds 180,000 or so clones, 91% seen once. Study-level findings and limits: Clonal diversity may have been underestimated in mostly white British donors. CD4 TCRs linked to vaccination spanned spike, dominating at 160-218 and 743-854.

CDR1 and CDR2 (germline): SGHDT, YYEEEE. The CDR3 consists of 14 residues. Trimming took off 2 bases at V and 2 bases at J, with 10 bases between the two ends. The chain uses TRBV5-6 and TRBJ2-5; D is unclear. Sequences were derived from peripheral blood, sampled 28 days after the second AZD1222 dose. The clonotype originates from an adult who received the AZD1222 COVID-19 vaccine. The chain's CDR3 is CASSFAGVQETQYF. The CDR3, as DNA: TGTGCCAGCAGCTTCGCAGGCGTTCAAGAGACCCAGTACTTC.